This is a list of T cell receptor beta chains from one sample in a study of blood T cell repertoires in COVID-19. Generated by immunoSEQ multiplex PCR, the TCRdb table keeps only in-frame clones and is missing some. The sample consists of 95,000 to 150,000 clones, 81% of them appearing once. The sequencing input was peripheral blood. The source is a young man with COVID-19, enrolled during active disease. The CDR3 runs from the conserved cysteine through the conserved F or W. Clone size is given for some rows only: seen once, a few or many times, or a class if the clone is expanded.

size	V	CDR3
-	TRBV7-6	CASSPGYRGTQYF
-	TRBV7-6	CASSLVGGGSAYEQYF
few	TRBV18	CASSPGRTYEQYF
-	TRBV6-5	CASSYSVGADTQYF
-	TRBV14	CASSQVRAEEQYF
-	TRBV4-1	CASSRNPARATEAFF
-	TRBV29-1	CSVGGQQETQYF
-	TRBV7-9	CASSLGAGDNTEAFF
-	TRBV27	CASSFGASVRSNTGELFF
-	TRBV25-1	CASSTQTGRNTEAFF
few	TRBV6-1	CASSDPSGRAYEQYF
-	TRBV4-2	CASSQDPFGAYEQYF
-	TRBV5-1	CASSSLGGVNTEAFF
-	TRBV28	CASSSGQAGGTQYF
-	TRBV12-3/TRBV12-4	CASSSPDFEQFF
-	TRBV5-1	CASSLGGDPQQPQHF
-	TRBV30	CAWAGRAENSPLHF
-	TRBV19	CASRWGQGYFYGYTF
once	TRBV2	CASSDLTGYNEQFF
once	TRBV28	CASSLPSQVEQFF
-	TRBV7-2	CASSWDRAAEKLFF
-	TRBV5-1	CASSLDIMNTGELFF
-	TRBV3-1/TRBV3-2	CASSQDYRYTF
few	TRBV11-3	CASSLGVTSGTSDTQYF
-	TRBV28	CASSLGGAMNTEAFF
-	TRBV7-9	CASSLGLAGVRYF
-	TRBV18	CASSPRSGGSTDTQYF
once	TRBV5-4	CASSTGTSGGAGTDTQYF
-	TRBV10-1	CASSETAGGNTEAFF